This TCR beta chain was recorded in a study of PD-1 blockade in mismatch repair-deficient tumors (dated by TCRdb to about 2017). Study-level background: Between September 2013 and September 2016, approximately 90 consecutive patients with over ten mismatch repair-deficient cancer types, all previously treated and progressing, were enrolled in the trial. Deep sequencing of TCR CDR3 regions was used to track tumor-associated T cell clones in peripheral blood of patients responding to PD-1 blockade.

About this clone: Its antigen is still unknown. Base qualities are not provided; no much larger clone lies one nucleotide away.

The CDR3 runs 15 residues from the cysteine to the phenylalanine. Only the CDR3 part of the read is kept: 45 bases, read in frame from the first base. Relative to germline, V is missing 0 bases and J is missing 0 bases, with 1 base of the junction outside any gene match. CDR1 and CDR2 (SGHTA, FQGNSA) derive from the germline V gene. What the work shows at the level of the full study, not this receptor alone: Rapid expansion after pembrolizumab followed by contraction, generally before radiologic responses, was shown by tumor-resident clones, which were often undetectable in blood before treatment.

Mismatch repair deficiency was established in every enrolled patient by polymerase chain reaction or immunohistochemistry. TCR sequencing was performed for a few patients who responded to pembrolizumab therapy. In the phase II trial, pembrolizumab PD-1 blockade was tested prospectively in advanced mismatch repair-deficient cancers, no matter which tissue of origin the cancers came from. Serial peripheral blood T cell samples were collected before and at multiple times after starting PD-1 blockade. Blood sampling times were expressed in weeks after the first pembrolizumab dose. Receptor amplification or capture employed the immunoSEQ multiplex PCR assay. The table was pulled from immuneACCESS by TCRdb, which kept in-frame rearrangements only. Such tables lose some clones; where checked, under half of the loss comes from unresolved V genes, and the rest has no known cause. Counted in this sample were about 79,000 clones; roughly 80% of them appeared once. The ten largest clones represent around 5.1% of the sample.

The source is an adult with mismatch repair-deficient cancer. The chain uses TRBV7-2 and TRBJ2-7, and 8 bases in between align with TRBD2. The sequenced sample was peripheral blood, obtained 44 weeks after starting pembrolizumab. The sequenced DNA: TGTGCCAGCAGCTTAGCAGCGGGAGTCTCCTACGAGCAGTACTTC. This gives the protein CASSLAAGVSYEQYF.